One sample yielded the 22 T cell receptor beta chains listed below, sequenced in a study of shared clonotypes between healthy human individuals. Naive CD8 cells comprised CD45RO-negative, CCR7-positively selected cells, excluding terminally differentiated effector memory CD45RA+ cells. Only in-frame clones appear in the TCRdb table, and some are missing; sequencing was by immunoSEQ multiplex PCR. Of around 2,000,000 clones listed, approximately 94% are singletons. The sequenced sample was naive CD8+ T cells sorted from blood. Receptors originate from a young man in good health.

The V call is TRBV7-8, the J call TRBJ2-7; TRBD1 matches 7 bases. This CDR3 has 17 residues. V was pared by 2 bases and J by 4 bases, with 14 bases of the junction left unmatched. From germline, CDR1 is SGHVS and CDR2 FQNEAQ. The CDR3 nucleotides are TGTGCCAGCAGCTTACCGCTGAACCCGACAGGGCAATACGAGCAGTACTTC. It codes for CASSLPLNPTGQYEQYF.

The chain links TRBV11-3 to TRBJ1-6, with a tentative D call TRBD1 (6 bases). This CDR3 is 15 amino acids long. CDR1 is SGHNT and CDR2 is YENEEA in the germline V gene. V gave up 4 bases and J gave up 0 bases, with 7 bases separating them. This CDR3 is CASSSDSSYNSPLHF. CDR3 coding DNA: TGTGCCAGCAGCTCGGACAGCTCCTATAATTCACCCCTCCACTTT.

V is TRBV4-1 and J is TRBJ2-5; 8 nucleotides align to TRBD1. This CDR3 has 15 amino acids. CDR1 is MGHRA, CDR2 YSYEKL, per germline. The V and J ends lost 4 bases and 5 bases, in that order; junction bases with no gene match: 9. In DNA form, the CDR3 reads TGCGCCAGCAGCCGCCGACAGGGGAGTAGTGAGACCCAGTACTTC. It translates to CASSRRQGSSETQYF.

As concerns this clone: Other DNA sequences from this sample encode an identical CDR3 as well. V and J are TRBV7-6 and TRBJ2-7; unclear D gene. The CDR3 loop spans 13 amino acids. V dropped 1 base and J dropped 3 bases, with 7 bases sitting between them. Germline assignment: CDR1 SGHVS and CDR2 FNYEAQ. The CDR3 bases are TGTGCCAGCAGCTTAGAATCCAGCTACGAGCAGTACTTC. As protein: CASSLESSYEQYF.

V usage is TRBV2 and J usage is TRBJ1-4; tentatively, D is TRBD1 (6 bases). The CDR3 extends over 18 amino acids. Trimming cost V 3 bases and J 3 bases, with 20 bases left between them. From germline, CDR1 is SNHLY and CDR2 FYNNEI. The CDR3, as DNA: TGTGCCAGCAGTGACCCCTCTACAGAACAGGGCCCTAATGAAAAACTGTTTTTT. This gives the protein CASSDPSTEQGPNEKLFF.

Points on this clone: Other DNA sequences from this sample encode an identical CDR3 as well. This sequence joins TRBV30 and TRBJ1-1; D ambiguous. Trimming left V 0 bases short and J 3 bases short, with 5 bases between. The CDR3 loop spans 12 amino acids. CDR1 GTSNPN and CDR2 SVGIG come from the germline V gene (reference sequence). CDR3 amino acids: CAWSVLDTEAFF. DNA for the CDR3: TGTGCCTGGAGTGTACTTGACACTGAAGCTTTCTTT.

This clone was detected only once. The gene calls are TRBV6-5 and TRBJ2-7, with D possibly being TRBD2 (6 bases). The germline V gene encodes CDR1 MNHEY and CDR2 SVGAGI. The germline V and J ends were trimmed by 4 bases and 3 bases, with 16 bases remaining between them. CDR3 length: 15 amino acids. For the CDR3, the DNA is TGTGCCAGCAGTTTAAGCGACGGGGGATACTACGAGCAGTACTTC. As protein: CASSLSDGGYYEQYF.

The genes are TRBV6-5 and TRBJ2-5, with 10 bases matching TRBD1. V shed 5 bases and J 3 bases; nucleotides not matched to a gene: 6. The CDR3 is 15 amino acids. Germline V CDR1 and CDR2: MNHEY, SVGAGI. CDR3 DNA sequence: TGTGCCAGCAGTCCTTCGGACAGGGGGGAAGAGACCCAGTACTTC. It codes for CASSPSDRGEETQYF.

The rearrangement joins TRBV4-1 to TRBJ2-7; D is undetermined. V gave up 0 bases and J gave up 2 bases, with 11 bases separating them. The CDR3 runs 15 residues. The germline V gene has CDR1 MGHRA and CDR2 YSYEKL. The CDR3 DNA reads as TGCGCCAGCAGCCAAGACCCGGGCAAACCCTACGAGCAGTACTTC. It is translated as CASSQDPGKPYEQYF.

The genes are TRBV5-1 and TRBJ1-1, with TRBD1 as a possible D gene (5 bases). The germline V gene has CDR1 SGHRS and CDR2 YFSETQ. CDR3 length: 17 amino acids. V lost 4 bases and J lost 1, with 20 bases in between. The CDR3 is CASSALPEGRGNTEAFF. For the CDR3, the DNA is TGCGCCAGCAGCGCCCTCCCCGAGGGGCGGGGGAACACTGAAGCTTTCTTT.

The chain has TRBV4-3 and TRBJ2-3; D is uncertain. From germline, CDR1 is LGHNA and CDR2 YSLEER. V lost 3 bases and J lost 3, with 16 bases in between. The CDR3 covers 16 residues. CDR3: CASSQVDSAGTDTQYF. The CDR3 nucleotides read TGCGCCAGCAGCCAGGTCGACTCCGCCGGGACAGATACGCAGTATTTT.

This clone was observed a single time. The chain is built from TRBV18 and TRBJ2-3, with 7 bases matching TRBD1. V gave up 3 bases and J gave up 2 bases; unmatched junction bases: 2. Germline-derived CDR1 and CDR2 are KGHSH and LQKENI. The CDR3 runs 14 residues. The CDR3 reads CASSPGTVTDTQYF. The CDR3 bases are TGTGCCAGCTCACCCGGGACAGTCACAGATACGCAGTATTTT.

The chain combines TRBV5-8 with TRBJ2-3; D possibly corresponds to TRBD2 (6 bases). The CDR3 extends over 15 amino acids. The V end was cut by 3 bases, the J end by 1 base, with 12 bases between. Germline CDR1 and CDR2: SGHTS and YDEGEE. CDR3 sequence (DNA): TGTGCCAGCAGCTGGGGGGAGAGCGGCACAGATACGCAGTATTTT. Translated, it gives CASSWGESGTDTQYF.

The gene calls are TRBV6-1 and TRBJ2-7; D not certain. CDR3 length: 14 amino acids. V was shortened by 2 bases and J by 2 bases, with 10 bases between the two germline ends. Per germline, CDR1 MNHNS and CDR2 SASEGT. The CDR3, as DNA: TGTGCCAGCAGTGAAATCGAGTCAGCCTACGAGCAGTACTTC. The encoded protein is CASSEIESAYEQYF.

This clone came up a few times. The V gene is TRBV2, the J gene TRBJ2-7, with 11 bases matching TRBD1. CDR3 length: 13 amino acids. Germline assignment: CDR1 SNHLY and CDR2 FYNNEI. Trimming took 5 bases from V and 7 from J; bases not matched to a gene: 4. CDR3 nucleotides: TGTGCCAGCAGTCGGGGGACAGGGGGTGAGCAGTACTTC. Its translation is CASSRGTGGEQYF.

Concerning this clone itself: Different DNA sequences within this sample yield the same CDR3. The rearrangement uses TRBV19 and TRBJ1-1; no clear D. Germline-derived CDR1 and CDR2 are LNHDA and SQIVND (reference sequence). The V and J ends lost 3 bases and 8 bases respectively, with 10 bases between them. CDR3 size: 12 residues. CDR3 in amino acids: CASSIGLAEAFF. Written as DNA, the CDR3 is TGTGCCAGTAGTATTGGGTTAGCCGAAGCTTTCTTT.

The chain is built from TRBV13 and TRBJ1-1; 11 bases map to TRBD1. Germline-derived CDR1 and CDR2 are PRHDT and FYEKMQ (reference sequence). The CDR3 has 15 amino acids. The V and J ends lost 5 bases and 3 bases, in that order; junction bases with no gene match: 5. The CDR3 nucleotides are TGTGCCAGCAGCCTACGGGACAGGGGGTACACTGAAGCTTTCTTT. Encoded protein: CASSLRDRGYTEAFF.

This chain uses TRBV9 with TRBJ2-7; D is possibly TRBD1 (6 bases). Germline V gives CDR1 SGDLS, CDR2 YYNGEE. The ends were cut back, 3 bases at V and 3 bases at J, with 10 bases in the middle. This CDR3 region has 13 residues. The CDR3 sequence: CASSAPQGYEQYF. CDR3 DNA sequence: TGTGCCAGCAGCGCCCCACAGGGCTACGAGCAGTACTTC.

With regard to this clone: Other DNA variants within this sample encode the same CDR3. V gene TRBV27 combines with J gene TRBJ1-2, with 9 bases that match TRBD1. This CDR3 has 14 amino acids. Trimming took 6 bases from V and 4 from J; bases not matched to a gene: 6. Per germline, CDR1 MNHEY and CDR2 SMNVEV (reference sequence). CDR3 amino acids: CASSITGGRYGYTF. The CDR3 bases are TGTGCCAGCAGCATAACAGGGGGCCGCTATGGCTACACCTTC.

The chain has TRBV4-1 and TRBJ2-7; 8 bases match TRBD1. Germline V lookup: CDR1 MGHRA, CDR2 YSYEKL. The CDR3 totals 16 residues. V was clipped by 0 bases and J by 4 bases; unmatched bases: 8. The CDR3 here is CASSQEVGTGEYEQYF. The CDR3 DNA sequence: TGCGCCAGCAGCCAAGAGGTTGGGACAGGAGAATACGAGCAGTACTTC.

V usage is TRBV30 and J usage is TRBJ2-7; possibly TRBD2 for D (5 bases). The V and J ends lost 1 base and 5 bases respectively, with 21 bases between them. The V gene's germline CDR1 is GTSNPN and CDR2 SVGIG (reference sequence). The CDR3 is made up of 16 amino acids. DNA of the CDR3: TGTGCCTGGAGTGATGGCGGGCGGAGCGGTCTCGACGAGCAGTACTTC. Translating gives CAWSDGGRSGLDEQYF.

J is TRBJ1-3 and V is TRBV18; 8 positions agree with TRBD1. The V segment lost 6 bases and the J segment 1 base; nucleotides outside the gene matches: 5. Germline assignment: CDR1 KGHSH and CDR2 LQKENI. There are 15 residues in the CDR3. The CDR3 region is CASSSDRESGNTIYF. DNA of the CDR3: TGTGCCAGCTCTTCGGACAGGGAGTCTGGAAACACCATATATTTT.